The rows below give T cell receptor beta chains drawn from one sample of a study of T cells in Graves' hyperthyroidism and ophthalmopathy. TCRdb ran MiXCR on the multiplex PCR reads and lists one entry per CDR3 protein. The profile covers under 400,000 distinct CDR3 sequences, with around a quarter appearing a single time and 70% to 75% taken by the ten largest. Specimen: blood. The receptors originated from a man in his fifties or sixties with Graves' hyperthyroidism. The CDR3 runs from the conserved cysteine through the conserved F or W. A D gene is named only where the DNA matches it firmly. Size is stated for part of the rows, as once, few or many counts, or as a class when the clone is expanded.

.	TRBJ1-1	TRBV28	many	TGTGCCAGCAGTTTGGGCAAGAACACTGAAGCTTTCTTT	CASSLGKNTEAFF
.	TRBJ2-4	TRBV24-1	few	TGTGCCACCAGTGATAGATTGGGGGGGGGCCAGCGAGCCAAAAACATTCAGTACTTC	CATSDRLGGGQRAKNIQYF
.	TRBJ2-7	TRBV12-3/TRBV12-4	many	TGTGCCAGCAACCAGTATGGGGGTCCGAGCTCCTACGAGCAGTACTTC	CASNQYGGPSSYEQYF
TRBD2	TRBJ2-5	TRBV7-9	.	TGTGCCAGCAGCCTTGCGGGAGGGGTAGAGACCCAGTACTTC	CASSLAGGVETQYF
TRBD1	TRBJ2-1	TRBV2	many	TGTGCCAGCACGACTACAGGGGGAACCTACAATGAGCAGTTCTTC	CASTTTGGTYNEQFF
TRBD1	TRBJ2-1	TRBV7-3	many	TGTGCCAGCAGCAGGGGACAGGGGGCTTCTTACAATGAGCAGTTCTTC	CASSRGQGASYNEQFF
.	TRBJ2-7	TRBV27	.	TGTGCCAGCAGTCTCCGACGCGGGGTGAGCGAGCAGTACTTC	CASSLRRGVSEQYF
.	TRBJ1-4	TRBV11-2	once	TGTGCCAGCAGCTTAGCTCAATGGGGGCAGAATGAAAAACTGTTTTTT	CASSLAQWGQNEKLFF
TRBD1	TRBJ2-1	TRBV7-9	.	TGTGCCAGCAGCTTGGGACAGCTCTACTACAATGAGCAGTTCTTC	CASSLGQLYYNEQFF
.	TRBJ2-5	TRBV2	many	TGTGCCAGCATGGAGACGTTAGAGACCCAGTACTTC	CASMETLETQYF
TRBD2	TRBJ2-2	TRBV7-9	many	TGTGCCAGCAGTTTAGCGGGCGCGAACACCGGGGAGCTGTTTTTT	CASSLAGANTGELFF
.	TRBJ1-6	TRBV11-2	.	TGTGCCACAGACAGGCTCTCCTATAATTCACCCCTCCACTTT	CATDRLSYNSPLHF
TRBD2	TRBJ2-2	TRBV5-1	few	TGCGCCAGCAGCTTGAGGGGACTAGCGGGAGACACCGGGGAGCTGTTTTTT	CASSLRGLAGDTGELFF
TRBD2	TRBJ2-1	TRBV11-3	many	TGTGCCAGCAGCCCCCAACTAGCGATCCACTACAATGAGCAGTTCTTC	CASSPQLAIHYNEQFF
.	TRBJ2-2	TRBV5-1	few	TGCGCCAGCAGCTTGGCCATAGGTACAATGGGAGCGGGCGCGAACACCGGGGAGCTGTTTTTT	CASSLAIGTMGAGANTGELFF
.	TRBJ1-1	TRBV2	.	TGTGCCAGCAGACAGGAACCGAACACTGAAGCTTTCTTT	CASRQEPNTEAFF
.	TRBJ2-7	TRBV7-9	few	TGTGCCAGCAGACCCGACAGGGACTTCTCCTACGAGCAGTACTTC	CASRPDRDFSYEQYF
.	TRBJ2-1	TRBV19	.	TGTGCCAGTAGTTTGCAGGGTCGGGTAGAGCAGTTCTTC	CASSLQGRVEQFF
.	TRBJ2-1	TRBV2	.	TGTGCCAGCAGGGGAGGGGGGGCCTACAATGAGCAGTTCTTC	CASRGGGAYNEQFF
.	TRBJ2-3	TRBV5-1	few	TGCGCCAGCAGCACGGGACAAGATACGCAGTATTTT	CASSTGQDTQYF
TRBD2	TRBJ2-1	TRBV28	.	TGTGCCAGCACCCCTGCCGAGGGCGGGGGGTACAATGAGCAGTTCTTC	CASTPAEGGGYNEQFF
TRBD1	TRBJ2-4	TRBV28	few	TGTGCCAGCAGTTTACAGGGGGTGGAAAACATTCAGTACTTC	CASSLQGVENIQYF
.	TRBJ2-3	TRBV2	many	TGTGCCAGCAGTGAAGTACTGCCCAGCACAGATACGCAGTATTTT	CASSEVLPSTDTQYF
.	TRBJ2-3	TRBV5-1	few	TGCGCCAGCAGCTTGATGGGGGCCTCAAACACAGATACGCAGTATTTT	CASSLMGASNTDTQYF
TRBD1	TRBJ1-4	TRBV19	few	TGTGCCAGTAGCCCGGGACAGGGTTATGAAAAACTGTTTTTT	CASSPGQGYEKLFF
.	TRBJ1-5	TRBV12-3/TRBV12-4	.	TGTGCCAGCAGTTTCGATACAAGGCAGCCCCAGCATTTT	CASSFDTRQPQHF
.	TRBJ1-5	TRBV27	few	TGTGCCAGCAGGGGTCGGGGTTTGAGGGGGGCGCCGGATCAGCCCCAGCATTTT	CASRGRGLRGAPDQPQHF
TRBD1	TRBJ2-7	TRBV28	.	TGTGCCAGCAGTCGGACAGGATTCGGTTACGAGCAGTACTTC	CASSRTGFGYEQYF
.	TRBJ2-1	TRBV28	many	TGTGCCAGCAGTTTCTTGGGAAATGAGCAGTTCTTC	CASSFLGNEQFF
.	TRBJ1-2	TRBV19	few	TGTGCCAGTAGTATCGAGGGGAACTATGGCTACACCTTC	CASSIEGNYGYTF
.	TRBJ2-3	TRBV20-1	.	TGCAGTGCTAGAGCCGACAGAGGGAACACAGATACGCAGTATTTT	CSARADRGNTDTQYF
.	TRBJ1-1	TRBV12-3/TRBV12-4	many	TGTGCCAGCAGTTACCTCTCCGGGACGAACACTGAAGCTTTCTTT	CASSYLSGTNTEAFF
TRBD1	TRBJ1-1	TRBV19	.	TGTGCCAGTAGCATCGGACAGGCGAACACTGAAGCTTTCTTT	CASSIGQANTEAFF
TRBD1	TRBJ2-1	TRBV7-6	few	TGTGCCAGCAGCTTATCACCCCCTGACAGGGCTTTTTACAATGAGCAGTTCTTC	CASSLSPPDRAFYNEQFF
.	TRBJ1-6	TRBV5-1	.	TGCGCCAGCAGCTTGGGGTCCGGGGGCCGTAATTCACCCCTCCACTTT	CASSLGSGGRNSPLHF
.	TRBJ1-6	TRBV20-1	.	TGCAGTGCCCCGAGCGGGGGGGATTCACCCCTCCACTTT	CSAPSGGDSPLHF
.	TRBJ1-2	TRBV3-1	many	TGTGCCAGCAGCCAGGGGATTAACTATGGCTACACCTTC	CASSQGINYGYTF
TRBD1	TRBJ1-1	TRBV7-9	.	TGTGCCAGCAGCTACTGGGACAGGGGGATGTTTTTCTTT	CASSYWDRGMFFF
TRBD1	TRBJ2-7	TRBV18	many	TGTGCCAGCTCACGACCGGGACAGATTTACGAGCAGTACTTC	CASSRPGQIYEQYF
.	TRBJ1-1	TRBV12-3/TRBV12-4	few	TGTGCCAGCACCCCGGCAGGGGCAGGGACTGAAGCTTTCTTT	CASTPAGAGTEAFF
TRBD2	TRBJ2-1	TRBV18	many	TGTGCCAGCTCACCAAACGTAGCGGGAGACTACAATGAGCAGTTCTTC	CASSPNVAGDYNEQFF
.	TRBJ2-7	TRBV2	.	TGTGCCAGAGGTAGCGGCTACGAGCAGTACTTC	CARGSGYEQYF
.	TRBJ2-5	TRBV9	.	TGTGCCAGCAGCCCCACCGGTAGGCTCGAGACCCAGTACTTC	CASSPTGRLETQYF
.	TRBJ1-6	TRBV12-3/TRBV12-4	many	TGTGCCAGCAGTTTTGGCCGCGACCCACCCCTCCACTTT	CASSFGRDPPLHF
.	TRBJ1-2	TRBV20-1	.	TGCAGTGCTAGAGGGGGGGACATCGGACACGGTGGCTACACCTTC	CSARGGDIGHGGYTF
.	TRBJ1-5	TRBV18	many	TGTGCCAGCTCACAGGGTGGCCAGGGAGGCCAGCCCCAGCATTTT	CASSQGGQGGQPQHF
TRBD2	TRBJ2-7	TRBV27	.	TGTGCCAGCAGTTTCGGGGGGGCGCGGACCTACGAGCAGTACTTC	CASSFGGARTYEQYF
TRBD1	TRBJ2-7	TRBV20-1	many	TGCAGTGCTAGTCCCAGACAGGGTTCGAGGGACGAGCAGTACTTC	CSASPRQGSRDEQYF
TRBD2	TRBJ2-1	TRBV6-5	.	TGTGCCAGCAGTTACCCGGGACTAGCGGGTAACAATGAGCAGTTCTTC	CASSYPGLAGNNEQFF
.	TRBJ1-1	TRBV9	.	TGTGCCAGCAGCCCCTACGGGGACACTGAAGCTTTCTTT	CASSPYGDTEAFF
.	TRBJ2-3	TRBV6-1	.	TGTGCCAGCAAGAATGGGGGCAGAACCACAGATACGCAGTATTTT	CASKNGGRTTDTQYF
TRBD1	TRBJ1-5	TRBV20-1	few	TGCAGCCAAAGACAGGGGAGGGATCAGCCCCAGCATTTT	CSQRQGRDQPQHF
.	TRBJ2-7	TRBV24-1	few	TGTGCCACCAGTGATCCTCCAGGTTACGAGCAGTACTTC	CATSDPPGYEQYF
TRBD2	TRBJ2-5	TRBV2	.	TGTGCCAGCAGTGAATGGCGGGAGTCTTTGTACTTC	CASSEWRESLYF
.	TRBJ2-2	TRBV24-1	.	TGTGCCACCAGTGGCCGCCTGGAGAAAAACACCGGGGAGCTGTTTTTT	CATSGRLEKNTGELFF
TRBD2	TRBJ2-1	TRBV7-2	many	TGTGCCAGCAGCTTTGGGAGTAGCGGGAGGAATAATGAGCAGTTCTTC	CASSFGSSGRNNEQFF
TRBD1	TRBJ2-7	TRBV20-1	.	TGCAGTGCTAGAGAAGGGACAGCATACTCCTACGAGCAGTACTTC	CSAREGTAYSYEQYF
TRBD1	TRBJ2-7	TRBV5-1	.	TGCGCCAGCAGCTTGGGACAGGGTGGACGGGAGCAGTACTTC	CASSLGQGGREQYF
TRBD1	TRBJ1-2	TRBV6-1	.	TGTGCCAGCAGTGAATTGTTACAGGGGGCGCGTAAGGGCTACACCTTC	CASSELLQGARKGYTF
.	TRBJ2-7	TRBV6-2/TRBV6-3	.	TGTGCCAGCAGCCTCGGTTACGGCGAAACCTACGAGCAGTACTTC	CASSLGYGETYEQYF